This TCR beta chain comes out of a study of cytomegalovirus exposure and HLA in healthy donors. Study-wide findings and caveats: In vitro testing confirmed a few CMV-associated chains as specific for CMV antigens. A list of about 180 TCR beta chains associated with cytomegalovirus was given. DRB1 had the most TCR associations and HLA-C the fewest, a later analysis found, with rates varying by HLA locus.

On this clone itself: What it recognizes is unknown.

Both 60 Vbeta primers and 13 Jbeta primers went into the PCR. The protocol was immunoSEQ multiplex PCR, while the TCRdb copy is restricted to in-frame clones and leaves out a portion. The table for this sample gives roughly 88,000 clones. This CDR3 is 14 amino acids long. Germline CDR1 and CDR2: MNHNS and SASEGT. V lost 6 bases and J lost 4; bases outside the gene matches: 7. The clonotype originates from a man aged 45-60 years in good health and CMV-seropositive. Sequences were obtained from PBMCs. The chain has TRBV6-1 and TRBJ1-1; 8 bases match TRBD1. The CDR3 reads CASSGQGFITEAFF. In DNA form, the CDR3 reads TGTGCCAGCAGCGGACAGGGTTTTATCACTGAAGCTTTCTTT.